The 27 T cell receptor beta chains reported below all come from one sample, sequenced in a study of cytomegalovirus exposure and HLA in healthy donors. Primers for the PCR totalled 60 Vbeta and 13 Jbeta. Sequencing used immunoSEQ multiplex PCR; TCRdb keeps in-frame clones, though not all of them. The profile shows fewer than 90,000 clones, around four fifths of them singletons. The sample was PBMCs. Every receptor here comes from a man in his thirties or forties in good health and CMV-seropositive.

The chain combines TRBV27 with TRBJ2-3; D might be TRBD2 (6 bases). This CDR3 has 15 residues. Germline CDR1 reads MNHEY; CDR2 reads SMNVEV (reference sequence). V dropped 4 bases and J dropped 4 bases, with 15 bases sitting between them. The CDR3 DNA reads as TGTGCCAGCAGTTATAGGAGGGGCGCCGCAGATACGCAGTATTTT. It encodes CASSYRRGAADTQYF.

V gene TRBV4-1 combines with J gene TRBJ2-5; TRBD2 agrees at 13 bases. Germline CDR1 is MGHRA and CDR2 is YSYEKL. The CDR3 sequence is 17 residues long. With V trimmed by 4 bases and J by 5 bases, 10 bases remained unmatched. Here the CDR3 reads CASSREGLAGARETQYF. The DNA of the CDR3 is TGCGCCAGCAGCCGGGAAGGACTAGCGGGGGCCCGGGAGACCCAGTACTTC.

The chain links TRBV5-3 to TRBJ2-5; 7 bases map to TRBD2. TRBV5-3 is an ORF for which the function is uncertain. The V and J ends lost 4 bases and 1 base, in that order; junction bases with no gene match: 7. This CDR3 spans 15 amino acids. This CDR3 is CARSQRGLRQETQYF. The CDR3 nucleotides are TGTGCCAGAAGCCAGAGGGGACTACGCCAAGAGACCCAGTACTTC.

The chain has TRBV5-1 and TRBJ2-5, with D tentatively TRBD2 (7 bases). Deletions cut 0 bases from V and 5 bases from J, with 11 bases between. There are 14 residues in the CDR3. Germline-derived CDR1 and CDR2 are SGHRS and YFSETQ. CDR3 protein: CASSLGGGEETQYF. In DNA, the CDR3 is TGCGCCAGCAGCTTGGGCGGGGGCGAGGAGACCCAGTACTTC.

The chain has TRBV30 and TRBJ2-7; unclear D gene. V lost 3 bases and J 3 bases, leaving 12 bases between the germline ends. In germline, CDR1 is GTSNPN, CDR2 SVGIG (reference sequence). The length of the CDR3 is 13 residues. CDR3 sequence (DNA): TGTGCCTGGAGAGACACCATCCACTACGAGCAGTACTTC. Translation gives CAWRDTIHYEQYF.

The chain couples TRBV15 to TRBJ2-6, with D possibly TRBD1 on 6 matching bases. The V and J ends lost 3 bases and 2 bases respectively, with 11 bases between them. Germline values: CDR1 LNHNV, CDR2 YYDKDF (reference sequence). The CDR3 covers 16 residues. CDR3 loop: CATSRVRGTGANVLTF. CDR3 nucleotides: TGTGCCACCAGCAGGGTCAGGGGTACTGGGGCCAACGTCCTGACTTTC. Together with reference TRBV15 and TRBJ2-6, the CDR3 gives the full variable domain: DAMVIQNPRYQVTQFGKPVTLSCSQTLNHNVMYWYQQKSSQAPKLLFHYYDKDFNNEADTPDNFQSRRPNTSFCFLDIRSPGLGDTAMYLCATSRVRGTGANVLTFGAGSRLTVL.

V usage is TRBV27 and J usage is TRBJ1-5; the D is unclear. V was cut by 4 bases and J by 4 bases, with 5 bases left in between. Germline lookup yields CDR1 MNHEY and CDR2 SMNVEV (reference sequence). This CDR3 is built from 12 residues. CDR3 protein: CASSYPNQPQHF. For the CDR3, the DNA is TGTGCCAGCAGTTATCCGAATCAGCCCCAGCATTTT.

The CDR3 loop is CASSLGGRPFF. DNA for the CDR3: TGCGCCAGCAGCTTGGGAGGGCGTCCGTTCTTC. This rearrangement joins TRBV5-1 to TRBJ2-1; D may be TRBD2 (5 bases). The CDR3 consists of 11 residues. The V end lost 0 bases, the J end lost 15 bases, and 10 bases lay between the germline ends. Germline assignment: CDR1 SGHRS and CDR2 YFSETQ. The whole variable domain, remainder taken from reference TRBV5-1 and TRBJ2-1, is KAGVTQTPRYLIKTRGQQVTLSCSPISGHRSVSWYQQTPGQGLQFLFEYFSETQRNKGNFPGRFSGRQFSNSRSEMNVSTLELGDSALYLCASSLGGRPFFGPGTRLTVL.

This rearrangement joins TRBV5-4 to TRBJ1-4; D is uncertain. The germline V gene encodes CDR1 SGHNT and CDR2 YYREEE (reference sequence). Trimming removed 5 bases from V and 3 bases from J, with 14 bases in between. The CDR3 runs 15 residues. The CDR3 DNA reads as TGTGCCAGCAGTGAAACAATCGGGGCTAATGAAAAACTGTTTTTT. As protein: CASSETIGANEKLFF.

The chain combines TRBV20-1 with TRBJ2-1; D gene uncertain. This CDR3 is built from 11 residues. Per the germline V gene, CDR1 is DFQATT and CDR2 is SNEGSKA (reference sequence). DNA of the CDR3: TGCAGCGGTGGAGCCCTAGGTGAGCAGTTCTTC. The encoded protein is CSGGALGEQFF.

The chain employs TRBV7-8 and TRBJ2-2; the match to TRBD2 covers 8 bases. The ends lost 2 bases at V and 6 bases at J; junction bases unmatched: 8. Germline V gives CDR1 SGHVS, CDR2 FQNEAQ. The CDR3 has 16 amino acids. In DNA form, the CDR3 reads TGTGCCAGCAGCTTAAAGGCCGGGACTAGGCCCGGGGAGCTGTTTTTT. Translating gives CASSLKAGTRPGELFF.

In its sample, this clone is medium-sized. The gene calls are TRBV4-2 and TRBJ2-7, with D tentatively TRBD1 (5 bases). The ends were cut back, 0 bases at V and 1 base at J, with 13 bases in the middle. The CDR3 sequence is 16 residues long. CDR1 and CDR2 from the germline V gene are LGHNA and YNFKEQ. This CDR3 is CASSQDEGAGSYEQYF. CDR3 in DNA: TGTGCCAGCAGCCAAGATGAAGGGGCTGGGTCCTACGAGCAGTACTTC.

This chain connects TRBV28 to TRBJ1-2; D gene ambiguous. Between the trimmed V and J ends, which lost 3 bases and 8 bases, there was a span of 10 bases. The CDR3 length is 12 residues. CDR1 MDHEN and CDR2 SYDVKM come from the germline V gene. In DNA, the CDR3 is TGTGCCAGCAGTTTGGGAGGTTGGGGCTACACCTTC. It yields the protein CASSLGGWGYTF.

The chain employs TRBV11-2 and TRBJ2-7; D not resolved. Germline V gene lookup returns CDR1 SGHAT and CDR2 FQNNGV. Trimming stripped 6 bases from V and 4 bases from J, with 16 bases between. The CDR3 has 14 residues. The CDR3 reads CASSAQYSSYEQYF. For the CDR3, the DNA is TGTGCCAGCAGTGCACAGTACTCCTCTTACGAGCAGTACTTC.

The J gene is TRBJ2-7, the V gene TRBV6-5; TRBD1 might be the D (5 bases). Deletions cut 0 bases from V and 2 bases from J, with 11 bases between. The CDR3 loop spans 15 amino acids. CDR1 MNHEY and CDR2 SVGAGI come from the germline V gene. The CDR3 DNA is TGTGCCAGCAGTTACTCAGTAGGACAACCCTACGAGCAGTACTTC. Translated, it gives CASSYSVGQPYEQYF.

This clone appeared a few times. The rearrangement uses TRBV4-3 and TRBJ1-5; D is unclear. Per germline, CDR1 LGHNA and CDR2 YSLEER. This CDR3 region has 15 residues. Between the trimmed V and J ends, which lost 0 bases and 3 bases, there was a span of 9 bases. The CDR3, as DNA: TGCGCCAGCAGCCAAGATTACAGAGCCAATCAGCCCCAGCATTTT. Translated: CASSQDYRANQPQHF.

The rearrangement links TRBV6-1 to TRBJ1-5; weak D call: TRBD1 (6 bases). The CDR3 is 16 residues long. V lost 2 bases and J 4 bases, leaving 15 bases between the germline ends. Germline values: CDR1 MNHNS, CDR2 SASEGT. CDR3 region: CASSEHAGVPNQPQHF. As DNA, the CDR3 is TGTGCCAGCAGTGAACATGCAGGGGTACCAAATCAGCCCCAGCATTTT.

This clone has just a few counts. This chain joins TRBV30 and TRBJ2-2; tentatively, D is TRBD1 (6 bases). With 5 bases removed from V and 6 bases from J, the gap between germline ends came to 7 bases. Germline assignment: CDR1 GTSNPN and CDR2 SVGIG (reference sequence). The CDR3 is 11 amino acids. The DNA for the CDR3 is TGTGCCTGGGAGGGGGCCGGGGAGCTGTTTTTT. It is translated as CAWEGAGELFF.

V usage is TRBV25-1 and J usage is TRBJ2-3, with D possibly TRBD2 on 7 matching bases. Germline values: CDR1 MGHDK, CDR2 SYGVNS. The ends were cut back, 7 bases at V and 1 base at J, with 21 bases in the middle. The CDR3 runs 17 residues. The CDR3 here is CASMGNPEGGGTDTQYF. CDR3 nucleotide sequence: TGTGCCAGCATGGGAAACCCCGAGGGGGGGGGCACAGATACGCAGTATTTT.

This clone has a handful of counts. The chain has TRBV4-1 and TRBJ2-1; TRBD2 matches 8 bases. Germline CDR1 reads MGHRA; CDR2 reads YSYEKL. The CDR3 consists of 15 residues. V lost 4 bases and J lost 10; bases outside the gene matches: 12. The CDR3 is CASSPSQLAGGEQFF. CDR3 nucleotide sequence: TGCGCCAGCAGCCCCTCTCAACTGGCGGGGGGAGAGCAGTTCTTC.

The sample holds one count of this clone. The J gene is TRBJ2-5, the V gene TRBV5-5; TRBD2 matches 7 bases. The CDR3 sequence is 13 residues long. Germline V lookup: CDR1 SGHKS, CDR2 YYEKEE (reference sequence). Trimming removed 4 bases from V and 7 bases from J; junction bases left unmatched: 7. CDR3 in amino acids: CASSREWGGTQYF. In DNA, the CDR3 is TGTGCCAGCAGCCGAGAGTGGGGGGGGACCCAGTACTTC.

The chain uses TRBV29-1 and TRBJ1-1; possibly TRBD1 for D (6 bases). The CDR3 sequence is 15 residues long. CDR1 SQVTM and CDR2 ANQGSEA come from the germline V gene. V lost 0 bases to trimming and J lost 8 bases, with 19 bases between them. CDR3 protein: CSVEDPAGYREEAFF. Written as DNA, the CDR3 is TGCAGCGTTGAAGATCCAGCGGGGTACAGGGAAGAAGCTTTCTTT.

This chain uses TRBV7-9 with TRBJ2-1, with 8 bases matching TRBD2. The CDR3 is 16 residues long. Unmatched junction bases numbered 9, after V lost 5 bases and J lost 3 bases. The germline gives CDR1 SEHNR, CDR2 FQNEAQ (reference sequence). This chain's CDR3 is CASSRPGGGDYNEQFF. For the CDR3, the DNA is TGTGCCAGCAGCCGCCCCGGGGGGGGCGACTACAATGAGCAGTTCTTC. The full variable domain, its missing parts supplied by reference TRBV7-9 and TRBJ2-1, is DTGVSQNPRHKITKRGQNVTFRCDPISEHNRLYWYRQTLGQGPEFLTYFQNEAQLEKSRLLSDRFSAERPKGSFSTLEIQRTEQGDSAMYLCASSRPGGGDYNEQFFGPGTRLTVL.

The gene calls are TRBV7-2 and TRBJ2-5; 7 positions match TRBD2. Germline lookup yields CDR1 SGHTA and CDR2 FQGNSA. This CDR3 spans 14 amino acids. With V trimmed by 5 bases and J by 2 bases, 5 bases remained unmatched. For the CDR3, the DNA is TGTGCCAGCAGCCCCGGGGGAGGGCAAGAGACCCAGTACTTC. Protein product: CASSPGGGQETQYF.

This clone was recorded once. V usage is TRBV13 and J usage is TRBJ2-3, with D perhaps matching TRBD1 (6 bases). Trimming stripped 2 bases from V and 0 bases from J, with 15 bases between. The CDR3 contains 17 residues. The germline V gene has CDR1 PRHDT and CDR2 FYEKMQ (reference sequence). As DNA, the CDR3 is TGTGCCAGCAGCTTAAATCCGTGGACAGCTAGCACAGATACGCAGTATTTT. Protein product: CASSLNPWTASTDTQYF.

This chain links TRBV7-8 with TRBJ2-3; no definite D call. There are 14 residues in the CDR3. Germline V gene data show CDR1 as SGHVS and CDR2 as FQNEAQ. Trimming left V 1 base short and J 1 base short, with 6 bases between. CDR3 amino acids: CASSLVRGTDTQYF. The CDR3 coding sequence is TGTGCCAGCAGCTTAGTCCGGGGCACAGATACGCAGTATTTT.

The CDR3 sequence is CASSLAPGDSYNSPLHF. The DNA for the CDR3 is TGTGCCAGCAGCTTAGCCCCAGGGGACTCCTATAATTCACCCCTCCACTTT. The chain joins TRBV11-2 to TRBJ1-6, with a tentative D call TRBD1 (6 bases). The CDR3 sequence is 17 residues long. The V end lost 1 base, the J end lost 0 bases, and 10 bases lay between the germline ends. Per the germline V gene, CDR1 is SGHAT and CDR2 is FQNNGV.